This passage covers 10 T cell receptor beta chains from one sample sequenced in a study of shared clonotypes between healthy human individuals. It was CD45RO-negative cells, positively selected for CCR7, that made up naive CD8 cells, with terminally differentiated effector memory CD45RA+ cells excluded. Some clones are missing from TCRdb's copy, which holds only in-frame ones; the method was immunoSEQ multiplex PCR. The data contain around 1.9 million clones, approximately 94% of them singletons. Sequencing input: naive CD8+ T cells from PBMCs. The receptors come from a man between 18 and 35 years old in good health. Some clones in this sample may be carry-over from other donors' samples.

The chain uses TRBV28 and TRBJ2-7, with TRBD2 matching over 8 bases. V dropped 8 bases and J dropped 6; count of bases not matched to a gene: 6. The CDR3 totals 12 residues. Per germline, CDR1 MDHEN and CDR2 SYDVKM. CDR3 in amino acids: CASAGGTLEQYF. CDR3 sequence (DNA): TGTGCCAGCGCGGGAGGTACCCTCGAGCAGTACTTC.

The chain carries TRBV7-7 and TRBJ2-5; 11 bases line up with TRBD1. Per the germline V gene, CDR1 is SSHAT and CDR2 is FNYEAQ (reference sequence). The CDR3 contains 16 residues. Germline trimming cut 0 bases from V and 10 bases from J; bases unmatched to any gene: 10. The CDR3 loop reads CASSLALLRDRGGQYF. CDR3 bases: TGTGCCAGCAGCTTAGCCCTCCTCCGGGACAGGGGGGGCCAGTACTTC.

The V gene is TRBV5-1, the J gene TRBJ1-1; TRBD1 matches 9 bases. The CDR3 totals 17 residues. Germline CDR1 and CDR2: SGHRS and YFSETQ. After removal of 1 base from V and 2 bases from J, the junction contained 9 bases not matched to a gene. CDR3 sequence: CASSLIGQGSGNTEAFF. DNA of the CDR3: TGCGCCAGCAGCTTGATAGGACAGGGGAGTGGCAACACTGAAGCTTTCTTT.

The V gene is TRBV29-1, the J gene TRBJ2-7, with TRBD1 matching over 8 bases. The CDR3 contains 12 residues. Trimming took 7 bases from V and 7 from J; bases not matched to a gene: 9. Germline CDR1 is SQVTM and CDR2 is ANQGSEA. CDR3 loop: CSAPTGAGEQYF. The CDR3 DNA reads as TGCAGCGCCCCGACAGGGGCGGGAGAGCAGTACTTC.

The V and J genes are TRBV4-3 and TRBJ2-7; 11 bases match TRBD2. This CDR3 contains 15 residues. Unmatched junction bases numbered 7, after V lost 6 bases and J lost 3 bases. Germline CDR1 LGHNA, CDR2 YSLEER. The CDR3 DNA reads as TGCGCCAGCAGTCCGGGGACTAGCGGAAGCTACGAGCAGTACTTC. It codes for CASSPGTSGSYEQYF.

This chain connects TRBV7-8 to TRBJ2-1; D is possibly TRBD2 (5 bases). CDR3 length equals 14 residues. The germline V gene encodes CDR1 SGHVS and CDR2 FQNEAQ. Trimming pared 3 bases from V and 9 bases from J, leaving 15 bases between. The CDR3 is CASSFGLALGEQFF. The DNA for the CDR3 is TGTGCCAGCAGCTTTGGTCTAGCCCTAGGTGAGCAGTTCTTC.

The chain joins TRBV7-6 to TRBJ2-1, with unresolved D. The CDR3 runs to 11 residues. Trimming stripped 7 bases from V and 6 bases from J, with 7 bases between. Germline V gene lookup returns CDR1 SGHVS and CDR2 FNYEAQ. The DNA for the CDR3 is TGTGCCAGCACCCTAGGCAATGAGCAGTTCTTC. It translates to CASTLGNEQFF.

The chain combines TRBV10-3 with TRBJ1-1; a possible D gene is TRBD1 (5 bases). The CDR3 is 15 residues long. Germline-derived CDR1 and CDR2 are ENHRY and SYGVKD. V was trimmed by 2 bases and J by 7 bases, leaving 17 bases between them. DNA for the CDR3: TGTGCCATCAGTGAGGCACCTTTTGGGGCGAGTGAAGCTTTCTTT. As protein: CAISEAPFGASEAFF.

This sequence joins TRBV4-3 and TRBJ2-3; D unclear. CDR3 length: 16 residues. Deletions cut 0 bases from V and 5 bases from J, with 15 bases between. The germline CDR1 and CDR2 sequences are LGHNA and YSLEER. The CDR3 region has the DNA TGCGCCAGCAGCCAAGATCAGGCCCCGAACATAGATACGCAGTATTTT. Encoded protein: CASSQDQAPNIDTQYF.

The rearrangement uses TRBV11-3 and TRBJ2-1; perhaps TRBD2 as D (5 bases). The V and J ends lost 5 bases and 6 bases respectively, with 23 bases between them. Germline V CDR1 and CDR2: SGHNT, YENEEA. CDR3 length: 17 amino acids. CDR3 nucleotide sequence: TGTGCCAGCAGCCCTCGCCTGGGGTCTAGCTGGGCCAATGAGCAGTTCTTC. It encodes CASSPRLGSSWANEQFF.